The 29 T cell receptor beta chains presented below share a single source sample, sequenced in a study of blood T cell repertoires in COVID-19. Sequenced by immunoSEQ multiplex PCR; TCRdb stores in-frame clones only, minus some. The sample includes 40,000 or so clones, 70% to 90% seen only once; the top ten take roughly 5%. Specimen: peripheral blood. The receptors come from a man aged 55 to 70 with COVID-19, enrolled during active disease.

The gene calls are TRBV12-3 or TRBV12-4 and TRBJ2-7; D might be TRBD1 (5 bases). The CDR3 covers 12 residues. Trimming left V 3 bases short and J 3 bases short, with 6 bases between. CDR3 in DNA: TGTGCCAGCAGTTTGGACATCTACGAGCAGTACTTC. Its translation is CASSLDIYEQYF.

The gene calls are TRBV25-1 and TRBJ2-1; a possible D gene is TRBD1 (5 bases). V was shortened by 8 bases and J by 1 base, with 9 bases between the two germline ends. Germline V lookup: CDR1 MGHDK, CDR2 SYGVNS. The CDR3 sequence is 13 residues long. The CDR3, as DNA: TGTGCCAGCTTATCAGGGTCCTACAATGAGCAGTTCTTC. It specifies CASLSGSYNEQFF. The whole variable domain, filled in from reference TRBV25-1 and TRBJ2-1, reads EADIYQTPRYLVIGTGKKITLECSQTMGHDKMYWYQQDPGMELHLIHYSYGVNSTEKGDLSSESTVSRIRTEHFPLTLESARPSHTSQYLCASLSGSYNEQFFGPGTRLTVL.

The chain uses TRBV10-3 and TRBJ2-2; 10 bases fit TRBD1. The ends lost 6 bases at V and 4 bases at J; junction bases unmatched: 8. Germline V gene sequence: CDR1 ENHRY, CDR2 SYGVKD. This CDR3 is 16 amino acids long. The CDR3: CAIREPGQGSTGELFF. CDR3 nucleotides: TGTGCCATCAGGGAACCGGGACAGGGGTCCACCGGGGAGCTGTTTTTT.

The J gene is TRBJ2-1, the V gene TRBV9; 7 positions agree with TRBD2. CDR1 is SGDLS, CDR2 YYNGEE, per germline. The ends lost 0 bases at V and 5 bases at J; junction bases unmatched: 8. The CDR3 extends over 16 amino acids. CDR3 in DNA: TGTGCCAGCAGCGTAGGTTCCGCGGGAGTCAACAATGAGCAGTTCTTC. The encoded protein is CASSVGSAGVNNEQFF.

This clone has a handful of counts. V and J are TRBV6-5 and TRBJ2-2; 10 nucleotides line up with TRBD1. This CDR3 spans 14 amino acids. The V gene's germline CDR1 is MNHEY and CDR2 SVGAGI. The junction had 5 bases not matched to a gene; V was cut back by 9 bases and J by 4 bases. CDR3 protein: CASVRDRGTGELFF. Written as DNA, the CDR3 is TGTGCCAGTGTCCGGGACAGGGGCACCGGGGAGCTGTTTTTT.

The V and J genes are TRBV14 and TRBJ1-1, with no clear D. V lost 4 bases and J lost 2, with 8 bases in between. Germline V gives CDR1 SGHDN, CDR2 FVKESK. The CDR3 totals 13 residues. The CDR3 reads CASSPGANTEAFF. CDR3 sequence (DNA): TGTGCCAGCAGCCCAGGCGCCAACACTGAAGCTTTCTTT.

The rearrangement links TRBV12-5 to TRBJ2-1; 9 nucleotides match TRBD1. This CDR3 spans 13 amino acids. Trimming at V came to 3 bases and at J to 8 bases, leaving 2 bases not matched to a gene. Germline V gives CDR1 LGHNT, CDR2 FRNRAP. The CDR3 sequence: CASGFGQGYEQFF. The CDR3 DNA sequence: TGTGCTAGTGGTTTCGGACAGGGGTATGAGCAGTTCTTC.

The chain links TRBV7-2 to TRBJ2-1; 7 positions agree with TRBD2. The CDR3 loop spans 12 amino acids. The junction had 4 bases not matched to a gene; V was cut back by 5 bases and J by 9 bases. CDR1 and CDR2 (germline): SGHTA, FQGNSA. The CDR3 loop is CASSIIAGEQFF. The CDR3 region has the DNA TGTGCCAGCAGCATTATAGCGGGTGAGCAGTTCTTC.

The chain recombines TRBV27 with TRBJ2-7, with 10 bases matching TRBD1. J gave up 0 bases and V 6 bases, and 8 bases lay outside the gene matches. CDR1 and CDR2 (germline): MNHEY, SMNVEV (reference sequence). The CDR3 extends over 16 amino acids. This CDR3 is CASRTGTGVSSYEQYF. The CDR3 DNA reads as TGTGCCAGCAGAACCGGGACAGGGGTCTCCTCCTACGAGCAGTACTTC.

The chain uses TRBV4-1 and TRBJ2-3, with 7 bases matching TRBD2. CDR1 and CDR2 (germline): MGHRA, YSYEKL. This CDR3 contains 16 residues. J gave up 5 bases and V 3 bases, and 11 bases lay outside the gene matches. CDR3: CASSQGGTLLIDTQYF. Here the CDR3 DNA reads TGCGCCAGCAGCCAGGGAGGGACTCTACTCATAGATACGCAGTATTTT.

CDR3 amino acids: CASSFPTYGTGATSSKNSPLHF. CDR3 nucleotide sequence: TGTGCCAGCAGTTTCCCGACCTATGGGACAGGGGCCACGTCTTCTAAAAATTCACCCCTCCACTTT. The chain employs TRBV28 and TRBJ1-6, with 10 bases lining up with TRBD1. In germline, CDR1 is MDHEN, CDR2 SYDVKM. This CDR3 is 22 amino acids long. The junction had 24 bases not matched to a gene; V was cut back by 3 bases and J by 7 bases.

The chain employs TRBV19 and TRBJ1-3; D gene uncertain. Deletions cut 7 bases from V and 1 base from J, with 11 bases between. The CDR3 has 14 amino acids. Germline-derived CDR1 and CDR2 are LNHDA and SQIVND (reference sequence). DNA for the CDR3: TGTGCCAGTAAAACGGGAAATTCTGGAAACACCATATATTTT. Translation: CASKTGNSGNTIYF.

V gene TRBV3-1 (or the pseudogene TRBV3-2) combines with J gene TRBJ2-1; 10 nucleotides align to TRBD2. This CDR3 contains 17 residues. With V trimmed by 4 bases and J by 4 bases, 10 bases remained unmatched. The germline gives CDR1 LGHDT, CDR2 YNNKEL (reference sequence). The CDR3 DNA is TGTGCCAGCAGCCGGGAATCGGGACTAGCGATATACAATGAGCAGTTCTTC. Amino acid sequence: CASSRESGLAIYNEQFF.

V usage is TRBV9 and J usage is TRBJ1-4; D call uncertain. V dropped 3 bases and J dropped 0 bases, with 6 bases sitting between them. CDR3 length: 14 amino acids. The V gene's germline CDR1 is SGDLS and CDR2 YYNGEE. CDR3 protein: CASSGSATNEKLFF. DNA for the CDR3: TGTGCCAGCAGCGGCAGTGCAACTAATGAAAAACTGTTTTTT.

This rearrangement joins TRBV7-6 to TRBJ2-7; no definite D call. CDR1 SGHVS and CDR2 FNYEAQ come from the germline V gene. The CDR3 consists of 14 residues. V was cut by 4 bases and J by 4 bases, with 14 bases left in between. The CDR3 region is CASSSDPRRYEQYF. The CDR3 bases are TGTGCCAGCAGCTCAGACCCCCGGCGGTACGAGCAGTACTTC.

The chain links TRBV19 to TRBJ1-1, with 7 bases that match TRBD1. Trimming cost V 4 bases and J 2 bases; bases outside gene matches: 1. CDR1 and CDR2 from the germline V gene are LNHDA and SQIVND (reference sequence). This CDR3 comprises 13 residues. This chain's CDR3 is CASSKGANTEAFF. In DNA, the CDR3 is TGTGCCAGTAGTAAGGGGGCAAACACTGAAGCTTTCTTT.

The V gene is TRBV7-9, the J gene TRBJ2-2; 9 bases match TRBD2. The CDR3 runs to 18 residues. After removal of 5 bases from V and 5 bases from J, the junction contained 15 bases not matched to a gene. Per the germline V gene, CDR1 is SEHNR and CDR2 is FQNEAQ (reference sequence). CDR3: CASSPKASGITTTGELFF. In nucleotides, the CDR3 is TGTGCCAGCAGCCCAAAGGCTAGCGGGATCACGACTACCGGGGAGCTGTTTTTT.

The J gene is TRBJ2-7, the V gene TRBV7-8, with TRBD1 matching over 9 bases. The germline V gene encodes CDR1 SGHVS and CDR2 FQNEAQ. Trimming removed 6 bases from V and 6 bases from J; junction bases left unmatched: 6. The CDR3 totals 13 residues. CDR3 region: CASRSGTGFEQYF. CDR3 bases: TGTGCCAGCAGATCCGGGACAGGGTTCGAGCAGTACTTC.

CDR3 bases: TGTGCCAGCAGTTTGAATTGGGCGGGAGGCGCAGGCGAGCAGTACTTC. Translating it yields CASSLNWAGGAGEQYF. The chain uses TRBV28 and TRBJ2-7, with 8 bases that match TRBD2. Germline V gives CDR1 MDHEN, CDR2 SYDVKM. V trimming: 3 bases; J trimming: 6 bases; junction bases outside the gene matches: 13. The CDR3 length is 16 residues.

This clone appeared once. V is TRBV6-1 and J is TRBJ2-3; D possibly corresponds to TRBD1 (5 bases). V was cut by 0 bases and J by 3 bases, with 7 bases left in between. Germline V gives CDR1 MNHNS, CDR2 SASEGT. This CDR3 has 14 amino acids. The CDR3 region has the DNA TGTGCCAGCAGTGAAGCGGGGCAAACAGATACGCAGTATTTT. This codes for CASSEAGQTDTQYF.

The chain carries TRBV4-1 and TRBJ1-4; TRBD1 might be the D (5 bases). Trimming stripped 2 bases from V and 11 bases from J, with 18 bases between. Germline CDR1 reads MGHRA; CDR2 reads YSYEKL. This CDR3 is built from 15 residues. The CDR3 loop is CASSQTDSDHEKLFF. In DNA form, the CDR3 reads TGCGCCAGCAGCCAAACAGACAGCGACCACGAGAAACTGTTTTTT.

The rearrangement links TRBV28 to TRBJ1-2, with unresolved D. Germline-derived CDR1 and CDR2 are MDHEN and SYDVKM. The CDR3 consists of 13 residues. Trimming shortened V by 3 bases and J by 4 bases, and 9 bases separated the two germline ends. The CDR3 bases are TGTGCCAGCAGTTTGGCACCCATCTATGGCTACACCTTC. This codes for CASSLAPIYGYTF.

The genes are TRBV6-2 or TRBV6-3 and TRBJ2-7; maybe TRBD1 (5 bases). CDR1 and CDR2 from the germline V gene are MNHEY and SVGEGT. Trimming left V 6 bases short and J 4 bases short, with 16 bases between. The CDR3 is 14 residues long. CDR3 loop: CASSTPPGQYEQYF. As DNA, the CDR3 is TGTGCCAGCAGCACCCCACCCGGACAATACGAGCAGTACTTC.

This clone was recorded only once. The chain carries TRBV5-5 and TRBJ2-7, with D perhaps matching TRBD2 (6 bases). The CDR3 has 14 residues. Germline lookup yields CDR1 SGHKS and CDR2 YYEKEE (reference sequence). The germline V and J ends were trimmed by 4 bases and 7 bases, with 18 bases remaining between them. The CDR3 coding sequence is TGTGCCAGCAGCCCCGATCTCCGGGCGGGGGAGCAGTACTTC. Translated: CASSPDLRAGEQYF.

The chain joins TRBV19 to TRBJ1-2; 9 bases match TRBD1. There are 14 residues in the CDR3. V lost 4 bases to trimming and J lost 3 bases; unmatched junction nucleotides: 3. Germline V gene sequence: CDR1 LNHDA, CDR2 SQIVND (reference sequence). CDR3 loop: CASSKGQGYYGYTF. The CDR3 DNA reads as TGTGCCAGTAGTAAGGGACAGGGTTACTATGGCTACACCTTC. Full variable domain (remainder filled in from reference TRBV19 and TRBJ1-2): DGGITQSPKYLFRKEGQNVTLSCEQNLNHDAMYWYRQDPGQGLRLIYYSQIVNDFQKGDIAEGYSVSREKKESFPLTVTSAQKNPTAFYLCASSKGQGYYGYTFGSGTRLTVV.

This clone occurred once. The J gene is TRBJ2-7, the V gene TRBV28; 11 nucleotides agree with TRBD2. There are 17 residues in the CDR3. CDR1 and CDR2 from the germline V gene are MDHEN and SYDVKM. With V trimmed by 2 bases and J by 0 bases, 6 bases remained unmatched. The CDR3 here is CASSLVLAGDPSYEQYF. CDR3 bases: TGTGCCAGCAGTTTAGTACTAGCGGGAGACCCCTCCTACGAGCAGTACTTC. Variable domain in full (rest from reference TRBV28 and TRBJ2-7): DVKVTQSSRYLVKRTGEKVFLECVQDMDHENMFWYRQDPGLGLRLIYFSYDVKMKEKGDIPEGYSVSREKKERFSLILESASTNQTSMYLCASSLVLAGDPSYEQYFGPGTRLTVT.

This clone came up once. A read error may account for a junction end that differs from germline. CDR3 bases: TGCGCCGGCAGCTCCTCGGGCAATGAGCAGTTCTTC. Its protein is CAGSSSGNEQFF. J is TRBJ2-1 and V is TRBV5-1; D is unresolved. CDR3 size: 12 residues. The germline V gene has CDR1 SGHRS and CDR2 YFSETQ.

V is TRBV28 and J is TRBJ2-7, with 10 bases lining up with TRBD1. This CDR3 region has 17 residues. V lost 1 base, J lost 4 bases, and 10 bases stayed unmatched. Germline CDR1 reads MDHEN; CDR2 reads SYDVKM. CDR3 amino acids: CASSLLLERQGAYEQYF. Written as DNA, the CDR3 is TGTGCCAGCAGTTTATTATTAGAGAGACAGGGGGCGTACGAGCAGTACTTC.

This clone was detected only once. The V and J genes are TRBV28 and TRBJ2-1; D unresolved. The CDR3 sequence is 11 residues long. In germline, CDR1 is MDHEN, CDR2 SYDVKM. The V end lost 3 bases, the J end lost 10 bases, and 7 bases lay between the germline ends. The DNA for the CDR3 is TGTGCCAGCAGTTTGTTTTCGGAGCAGTTCTTC. Its protein is CASSLFSEQFF. Full variable domain (remainder filled in from reference TRBV28 and TRBJ2-1): DVKVTQSSRYLVKRTGEKVFLECVQDMDHENMFWYRQDPGLGLRLIYFSYDVKMKEKGDIPEGYSVSREKKERFSLILESASTNQTSMYLCASSLFSEQFFGPGTRLTVL.